There are a few counts of the clone carrying this T cell receptor beta chain. Looked up from germline, CDR1 is DFQATT and CDR2 is SNEGSKA (reference sequence). CDR3 size: 15 residues. After removal of 6 bases from V and 2 bases from J, the junction contained 6 bases not matched to a gene. TCRdb independently ran MiXCR on the 5' RACE reads; one entry per CDR3 protein. The sample yields 62,000 or so distinct CDR3 sequences, under 25% seen once. The gene calls are TRBV20-1 and TRBJ2-5; 13 bases are a match to TRBD2. The clonotype originates from a female donor with breast cancer. Material: memory CD4+ T cells sorted from a lymph node. Subset in this sample: memory CD4+ T cells, CD4+CD45RO+CD25-. The CDR3 region is CSATPGLAGQETQYF. DNA for the CDR3: TGCAGTGCCACGCCGGGACTAGCGGGGCAAGAGACCCAGTACTTC.